The 9 T cell receptor beta chains below all came from one sample that was sequenced in a study of T cell repertoires in cytomegalovirus infection. MiXCR, applied by TCRdb to the reads, yields one record per CDR3 protein. Counted here are over 100,000 distinct CDR3 sequences, around 10% occurring once; the ten biggest clones make up about 32%. These TCRs' antigens remain unknown. The material sequenced was PBMCs, sequenced either directly or after in vitro stimulation (not recorded which). The receptor source for this set is a human donor in good health (CMV status not recorded). Some clones in this sample may be carry-over from other donors' samples.

This clonotype occurred many times. The rearrangement uses TRBV7-2 and TRBJ2-3; D gene unclear. The CDR3 spans 12 residues. Germline assignment: CDR1 SGHTA and CDR2 FQGNSA. The V gene lost 5 bases and the J gene lost 4 bases, with 7 bases spanning the gap. CDR3 sequence reads: CASSPRPDTQYF. For the CDR3, the DNA is TGTGCCAGCAGCCCCCGTCCAGATACGCAGTATTTT.

The CDR3 sequence is CASSYSLGREGTDTQYF. The CDR3 DNA follows: TGTGCCAGCAGTTACTCCCTCGGACGGGAAGGCACAGATACGCAGTATTTT. The gene calls are TRBV6-8 and TRBJ2-3; a possible D gene is TRBD2 (5 bases). With 0 bases removed from V and 1 base from J, the gap between germline ends came to 14 bases. The CDR3 has 17 amino acids. Germline V gives CDR1 MNHGY, CDR2 SAAAGT.

J is TRBJ1-4 and V is TRBV20-1; D is ambiguous. The CDR3 extends over 13 amino acids. The V end lost 3 bases, the J end lost 2 bases, and 7 bases lay between the germline ends. Germline loops: CDR1 DFQATT, CDR2 SNEGSKA (reference sequence). In DNA, the CDR3 is TGCAGTGCTAGGGATCGGACTAATGAAAAACTGTTTTTT. As protein: CSARDRTNEKLFF.

This clonotype was seen many times. The V gene is TRBV14, the J gene TRBJ2-1, with TRBD2 identical over 13 bases. The V gene's germline CDR1 is SGHDN and CDR2 FVKESK. After removal of 7 bases from V and 10 bases from J, the junction contained 13 bases not matched to a gene. The CDR3 consists of 16 residues. The chain's CDR3 is CASIWGTSGTFCEQFF. CDR3 bases: TGTGCCAGCATCTGGGGGACTAGCGGGACCTTCTGCGAGCAGTTCTTC. Together with reference TRBV14 and TRBJ2-1, the CDR3 gives the full variable domain: EAGVTQFPSHSVIEKGQTVTLRCDPISGHDNLYWYRRVMGKEIKFLLHFVKESKQDESGMPNNRFLAERTGGTYSTLKVQPAELEDSGVYFCASIWGTSGTFCEQFFGPGTRLTVL.

About this clonotype itself: Mismatch with germline at one junction end may stem from a read error. J is TRBJ2-1 and V is TRBV9; perhaps TRBD2 as D (6 bases). The germline V gene encodes CDR1 SGDLS and CDR2 YYNGEE. This CDR3 region has 15 residues. The CDR3: CTSTRGVSSINEQFF. CDR3 sequence (DNA): TGTACCAGCACCCGCGGGGTCAGCAGCATCAATGAGCAGTTCTTC.

Comment on this clonotype: The junction departs from the called germline gene at one end, perhaps through a read error. The CDR3 nucleotides are TGTGTCAGCAGCTTAGGCGGGAGCCTGAATGAGCAGTTCTTC. Its translation is CVSSLGGSLNEQFF. The chain carries TRBV11-3 and TRBJ2-1, with 7 bases identical to TRBD2. CDR1 and CDR2 (germline): SGHNT, YENEEA. CDR3 size: 14 residues.

A few counts support this clonotype. The gene calls are TRBV6-6 and TRBJ2-7; D ambiguous. The CDR3 loop spans 11 amino acids. Germline V gene lookup returns CDR1 MNHNY and CDR2 SVGAGI (reference sequence). Trimming removed 6 bases from V and 2 bases from J, with 5 bases in between. The CDR3 spells CASSPAYEQYF. DNA for the CDR3: TGTGCCAGCAGCCCAGCCTACGAGCAGTACTTC.

V usage is TRBV27 and J usage is TRBJ2-2; no reliable D call. The CDR3 extends over 16 amino acids. Germline CDR1 is MNHEY and CDR2 is SMNVEV (reference sequence). Between the trimmed V and J ends, which lost 6 bases and 7 bases, there was a span of 21 bases. The CDR3 protein is CASSQLTAPKGGELFF. In nucleotides, the CDR3 is TGTGCCAGCAGCCAATTAACGGCGCCTAAAGGCGGGGAGCTGTTTTTT.

This clonotype was observed many times. The chain has TRBV19 and TRBJ1-2; D uncertain. The germline gives CDR1 LNHDA, CDR2 SQIVND (reference sequence). V was cut by 5 bases and J by 3 bases, with 4 bases left in between. This CDR3 has 11 residues. CDR3 in amino acids: CASSEYYGYTF. As DNA, the CDR3 is TGTGCCAGTAGTGAATACTATGGCTACACCTTC.